These 30 T cell receptor beta chains came from one sample sequenced in a study of blood T cell repertoires in COVID-19. Measured with immunoSEQ multiplex PCR; TCRdb has only the in-frame clones, and not every one. The sample shows 300,000 to 350,000 clones, over 70% of them seen only once. Sequenced material: peripheral blood. These receptors were obtained from a man aged 30 to 39 with active or convalescent COVID-19.

The chain is built from TRBV28 and TRBJ1-4, with D possibly being TRBD1 (6 bases). Trimming shortened V by 5 bases and J by 7 bases, and 11 bases separated the two germline ends. Germline assignment: CDR1 MDHEN and CDR2 SYDVKM. The CDR3 covers 13 residues. The CDR3 coding sequence is TGTGCCAGCAGTCGTCAGGGGATTGAAAAACTGTTTTTT. Translated, it gives CASSRQGIEKLFF.

This chain uses TRBV4-1 with TRBJ2-7, with 10 bases matching TRBD2. In germline, CDR1 is MGHRA, CDR2 YSYEKL. Trimming took 3 bases from V and 3 from J; bases not matched to a gene: 8. This CDR3 comprises 16 residues. The CDR3 DNA reads TGCGCCAGCAGCCATCCTCCGGAGCGGGAGGGCTACGAGCAGTACTTC. As protein: CASSHPPEREGYEQYF.

The DNA of the CDR3 is TGTGCCAGCTTAATAAGGGGCAATTCACCCCTCCACTTT. Translation: CASLIRGNSPLHF. This chain connects TRBV6-5 to TRBJ1-6, with a tentative D call TRBD1 (5 bases). The CDR3 extends over 13 amino acids. Germline-derived CDR1 and CDR2 are MNHEY and SVGAGI. Trimming took 8 bases from V and 7 from J, leaving 12 bases between them.

The chain uses TRBV20-1 and TRBJ2-3; no clear D. The germline CDR1 and CDR2 sequences are DFQATT and SNEGSKA (reference sequence). Between the trimmed V and J ends, which lost 3 bases and 2 bases, there was a span of 18 bases. The CDR3 is 16 residues long. The CDR3 sequence is CSASGGPSAFTDTQYF. For the CDR3, the DNA is TGCAGTGCTAGTGGTGGGCCTTCCGCCTTCACAGATACGCAGTATTTT.

The genes are TRBV7-8 and TRBJ1-4; the D is unclear. The CDR3 runs 13 residues. V lost 5 bases to trimming and J lost 7 bases, with 11 bases between them. Germline CDR1 and CDR2: SGHVS and FQNEAQ. CDR3 loop: CASSARRFEKLFF. CDR3 DNA: TGTGCCAGCAGCGCAAGGCGGTTTGAAAAACTGTTTTTT.

The genes are TRBV2 and TRBJ2-4, with 11 positions matching TRBD2. With V trimmed by 8 bases and J by 1 base, 4 bases remained unmatched. The CDR3 is made up of 15 amino acids. Germline values: CDR1 SNHLY, CDR2 FYNNEI. CDR3 region: CASHSGRGAKNIQYF. In DNA, the CDR3 is TGTGCCAGCCATAGCGGGAGGGGGGCCAAAAACATTCAGTACTTC.

The chain couples TRBV5-1 to TRBJ1-1, with 8 bases identical to TRBD1. The germline V gene encodes CDR1 SGHRS and CDR2 YFSETQ. The CDR3 extends over 17 amino acids. J lost 3 bases, V lost 0 bases, and 10 bases had no gene match. The CDR3 sequence: CASSLVDRDSGDTEAFF. CDR3 sequence (DNA): TGCGCCAGCAGCTTGGTGGACAGGGATTCGGGAGACACTGAAGCTTTCTTT.

The J gene is TRBJ1-5, the V gene TRBV24-1; TRBD1 is a possible D gene (5 bases). Deletions cut 8 bases from V and 3 bases from J, with 10 bases between. The CDR3 contains 13 residues. The germline CDR1 and CDR2 sequences are KGHDR and SFDVKD. CDR3 region: CATTRTLNQPQHF. CDR3 nucleotides: TGTGCCACCACCCGGACACTCAATCAGCCCCAGCATTTT.

The V call is TRBV18, the J call TRBJ2-3; 11 bases agree with TRBD1. Per the germline V gene, CDR1 is KGHSH and CDR2 is LQKENI. V lost 2 bases to trimming and J lost 4 bases; unmatched junction nucleotides: 5. The CDR3 runs to 16 residues. CDR3 coding DNA: TGTGCCAGCTCACCAAGGGACAGGGGGTCTTCAGATACGCAGTATTTT. Its protein product is CASSPRDRGSSDTQYF.

Many counts were recorded for this clone. The gene calls are TRBV6-5 and TRBJ1-5, with D maybe TRBD1 (5 bases). The CDR3 has 11 amino acids. With 11 bases removed from V and 9 bases from J, the gap between germline ends came to 14 bases. Germline assignment: CDR1 MNHEY and CDR2 SVGAGI. The CDR3 bases are TGTGCCCGGCTTTGGGGGGGGCCCCAGCATTTT. Its protein is CARLWGGPQHF.

This chain uses TRBV29-1 with TRBJ2-5; D remains unclear. Trimming shortened V by 3 bases and J by 1 base, and 6 bases separated the two germline ends. CDR1 is SQVTM, CDR2 ANQGSEA, per germline. The CDR3 covers 12 residues. Here the CDR3 reads CSVDPRQETQYF. The CDR3 region has the DNA TGCAGCGTTGACCCCCGCCAAGAGACCCAGTACTTC.

This rearrangement joins TRBV20-1 to TRBJ1-1, with 7 bases identical to TRBD1. V was pared by 5 bases and J by 9 bases, with 3 bases of the junction left unmatched. The CDR3 is 10 residues long. CDR1 is DFQATT, CDR2 SNEGSKA, per germline (reference sequence). CDR3: CSAPTGKAFF. CDR3 bases: TGCAGTGCTCCGACAGGGAAAGCTTTCTTT.

CDR3 nucleotides: TGTGCCAGCAGCGGCGGACTAGCTTATACGCAGTATTTT. Translated: CASSGGLAYTQYF. This rearrangement joins TRBV9 to TRBJ2-3; 8 nucleotides align to TRBD2. From germline, CDR1 is SGDLS and CDR2 YYNGEE. The CDR3 is 13 residues long. The trim removed 3 bases at V and 7 bases at J, leaving 4 bases unmatched.

This chain uses TRBV28 with TRBJ2-1, with D perhaps TRBD2 (6 bases). CDR3 length equals 13 residues. Per the germline V gene, CDR1 is MDHEN and CDR2 is SYDVKM. Trimming stripped 7 bases from V and 7 bases from J, with 14 bases between. CDR3 DNA: TGTGCCAGCAAGGAGGGGCTCAGGAATGAGCAGTTCTTC. Protein: CASKEGLRNEQFF.

The chain uses TRBV12-3 or TRBV12-4 and TRBJ1-3; TRBD1 might be the D (5 bases). CDR3 length equals 12 residues. Trimming removed 5 bases at V and 8 bases at J, with 10 bases between. CDR3 in DNA: TGTGCCAGCAGTAGGACAAGCGACACCATATATTTT. Translating gives CASSRTSDTIYF.

The rearrangement uses TRBV19 and TRBJ1-1, with no clear D. This CDR3 region has 11 residues. The germline V and J ends were trimmed by 3 bases and 12 bases, with 11 bases remaining between them. CDR1 and CDR2 (germline): LNHDA, SQIVND (reference sequence). The CDR3 is CASSISHTPFF. The CDR3 nucleotides read TGTGCCAGTAGTATCAGTCACACACCTTTCTTT.

The V gene is TRBV18, the J gene TRBJ1-3; tentatively, D is TRBD1 (6 bases). In germline, CDR1 is KGHSH, CDR2 LQKENI. This CDR3 comprises 14 residues. V lost 4 bases, J lost 0 bases, and 7 bases lay in between. The CDR3 DNA reads as TGTGCCAGCTCACGGGACAACTCTGGAAACACCATATATTTT. Translated: CASSRDNSGNTIYF.

This chain joins TRBV27 and TRBJ1-1; unclear D gene. V lost 2 bases and J lost 5, with 9 bases in between. There are 13 residues in the CDR3. CDR1 is MNHEY, CDR2 SMNVEV, per germline (reference sequence). DNA for the CDR3: TGTGCCAGCAGTTTAGGTCCGCGTACTGAAGCTTTCTTT. This gives the protein CASSLGPRTEAFF.

The chain couples TRBV3-1 (or the pseudogene TRBV3-2) to TRBJ1-5, with 9 nucleotides matching TRBD1. The V gene end was trimmed by 5 bases and the J gene end by 1 base; junction bases not matched to a gene: 3. CDR3 length: 15 residues. The V gene's germline CDR1 is LGHDT and CDR2 YNNKEL (reference sequence). This chain's CDR3 is CASSEGTGSNQPQHF. For the CDR3, the DNA is TGTGCCAGCAGCGAAGGGACAGGGAGCAATCAGCCCCAGCATTTT.

The chain employs TRBV2 and TRBJ2-3, with D possibly TRBD2 on 7 matching bases. Trimming took off 3 bases at V and 7 bases at J, with 14 bases between the two ends. Germline V gene sequence: CDR1 SNHLY, CDR2 FYNNEI. This CDR3 spans 14 amino acids. The CDR3 DNA reads TGTGCCAGCAGTGACTACGGGGGGCTAAATACGCAGTATTTT. Protein product: CASSDYGGLNTQYF.

The V and J genes are TRBV7-9 and TRBJ1-5; D is uncertain. The CDR3 consists of 14 residues. The germline V gene encodes CDR1 SEHNR and CDR2 FQNEAQ (reference sequence). Trimming shortened V by 3 bases and J by 1 base, and 7 bases separated the two germline ends. In nucleotides, the CDR3 is TGTGCCAGCAGCTTCGACGGGAGCAATCAGCCCCAGCATTTT. As protein: CASSFDGSNQPQHF.

This chain joins TRBV5-1 and TRBJ1-6, with 7 bases that match TRBD1. After removal of 5 bases from V and 8 bases from J, the junction contained 10 bases not matched to a gene. From germline, CDR1 is SGHRS and CDR2 YFSETQ. This CDR3 is 15 amino acids long. The CDR3 sequence: CASSPDRAVYSPLHF. Here the CDR3 DNA reads TGCGCCAGCAGTCCTGACAGGGCGGTATATTCACCCCTCCACTTT. The complete variable domain, with remaining parts taken from reference TRBV5-1 and TRBJ1-6, reads KAGVTQTPRYLIKTRGQQVTLSCSPISGHRSVSWYQQTPGQGLQFLFEYFSETQRNKGNFPGRFSGRQFSNSRSEMNVSTLELGDSALYLCASSPDRAVYSPLHFGNGTRLTVT.

The gene calls are TRBV3-1 (or the pseudogene TRBV3-2) and TRBJ1-1; a weak D match, TRBD1 (5 bases). The CDR3 sequence is 13 residues long. Trimming shortened V by 3 bases and J by 2 bases, and 7 bases separated the two germline ends. In germline, CDR1 is LGHDT, CDR2 YNNKEL (reference sequence). CDR3 coding DNA: TGTGCCAGCAGCCAGGGGCCTAACACTGAAGCTTTCTTT. Its protein product is CASSQGPNTEAFF.

J is TRBJ1-2 and V is TRBV6-5; no clear D. Trimming stripped 5 bases from V and 5 bases from J, with 18 bases between. The CDR3 is 15 amino acids. The germline CDR1 and CDR2 sequences are MNHEY and SVGAGI. CDR3 DNA: TGTGCCAGCAGTCAATTCACCACAGAAGTATATGGCTACACCTTC. Its translation is CASSQFTTEVYGYTF.

The chain carries TRBV11-3 and TRBJ2-7, with 12 nucleotides matching TRBD2. CDR1 is SGHNT and CDR2 is YENEEA in the germline V gene. This CDR3 comprises 16 residues. V lost 5 bases, J lost 2 bases, and 7 bases stayed unmatched. DNA of the CDR3: TGTGCCAGCAGCGCCCGTCTAGCGGGGGGGACCTACGAGCAGTACTTC. Its translation: CASSARLAGGTYEQYF.

V usage is TRBV7-2 and J usage is TRBJ1-2, with 9 bases that match TRBD1. Per the germline V gene, CDR1 is SGHTA and CDR2 is FQGNSA. V shed 0 bases and J 4 bases; nucleotides not matched to a gene: 3. The CDR3 loop spans 15 amino acids. The CDR3 loop reads CASSLAGQGSYGYTF. Here the CDR3 DNA reads TGTGCCAGCAGCTTAGCTGGACAGGGGTCCTATGGCTACACCTTC.

This clone has a single count. This rearrangement joins TRBV28 to TRBJ2-1, with TRBD1 identical over 7 bases. The CDR3 runs 15 residues. V trimming: 5 bases; J trimming: 9 bases; junction bases outside the gene matches: 13. Germline loops: CDR1 MDHEN, CDR2 SYDVKM. This CDR3 is CASSRQGHRDGEQFF. The DNA for the CDR3 is TGTGCCAGCAGTCGACAGGGCCACAGGGACGGTGAGCAGTTCTTC.

The chain couples TRBV30 to TRBJ1-5, with D perhaps matching TRBD1 (5 bases). The CDR3 spans 13 residues. Germline V gene lookup returns CDR1 GTSNPN and CDR2 SVGIG (reference sequence). Trimming stripped 5 bases from V and 5 bases from J, with 13 bases between. In DNA form, the CDR3 reads TGTGCCTGGGGGGAGGGGAGGCATCAGCCCCAGCATTTT. It encodes CAWGEGRHQPQHF.

The genes are TRBV30 and TRBJ2-1; D not resolved. Trimming cost V 2 bases and J 7 bases, with 21 bases left between them. The CDR3 loop spans 16 amino acids. CDR1 and CDR2 from the germline V gene are GTSNPN and SVGIG (reference sequence). The CDR3 sequence: CAWSHVGPRYGNEQFF. In DNA, the CDR3 is TGTGCCTGGAGTCACGTTGGGCCCCGATATGGGAATGAGCAGTTCTTC. The complete variable domain, with remaining parts taken from reference TRBV30 and TRBJ2-1, reads SQTIHQWPATLVQPVGSPLSLECTVEGTSNPNLYWYRQAAGRGLQLLFYSVGIGQISSEVPQNLSASRPQDRQFILSSKKLLLSDSGFYLCAWSHVGPRYGNEQFFGPGTRLTVL.

The rearrangement links TRBV6-2 or TRBV6-3 to TRBJ1-1, with 9 bases fitting TRBD1. Germline-derived CDR1 and CDR2 are MNHEY and SVGEGT. With V trimmed by 2 bases and J by 9 bases, 13 bases remained unmatched. This CDR3 has 16 residues. CDR3 sequence reads: CASSYNRGQGFAKAFF. The CDR3 DNA sequence: TGTGCCAGCAGTTACAATCGGGGACAGGGTTTTGCTAAAGCTTTCTTT.